This T cell receptor beta chain came from a study of blood T cell repertoires in COVID-19. V was cut by 7 bases and J by 3 bases, with 9 bases left in between. Germline values: CDR1 MNHEY, CDR2 SVGAGI. There are 13 residues in the CDR3. The table came from immunoSEQ multiplex PCR; TCRdb's copy has only in-frame clones and leaves some out. The sample lists fewer than 350,000 clones, over 80% occurring once. This clonotype was sampled from a woman aged 45-60 years with active or convalescent COVID-19. V and J are TRBV6-5 and TRBJ1-4; no firm D call. The sequenced sample consisted of peripheral blood. The CDR3 is CASKRRPNEKLFF. The CDR3 DNA sequence: TGTGCCAGCAAGCGACGGCCTAATGAAAAACTGTTTTTT.